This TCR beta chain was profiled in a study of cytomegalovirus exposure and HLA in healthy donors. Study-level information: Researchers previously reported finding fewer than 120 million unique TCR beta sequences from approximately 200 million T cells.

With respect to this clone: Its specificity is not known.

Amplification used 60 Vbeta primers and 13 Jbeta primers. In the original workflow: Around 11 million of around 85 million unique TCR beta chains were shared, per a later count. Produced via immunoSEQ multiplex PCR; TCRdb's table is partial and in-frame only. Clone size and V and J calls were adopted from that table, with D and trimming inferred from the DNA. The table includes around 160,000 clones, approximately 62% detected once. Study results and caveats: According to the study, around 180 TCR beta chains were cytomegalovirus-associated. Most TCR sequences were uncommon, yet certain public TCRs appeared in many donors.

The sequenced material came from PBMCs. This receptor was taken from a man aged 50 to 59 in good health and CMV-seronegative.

This chain's CDR3 is CATSSPIPGQEAFF. The CDR3 nucleotides are TGTGCCACCAGCAGCCCCATTCCGGGACAGGAAGCTTTCTTT. The chain combines TRBV15 with TRBJ1-1, with 7 positions matching TRBD1. With V trimmed by 3 bases and J by 8 bases, 9 bases remained unmatched. The CDR3 is 14 residues long. In germline, CDR1 is LNHNV, CDR2 YYDKDF (reference sequence).